This entry is about one T cell receptor (beta chain). The antigen is unknown. A much larger clone differs from this one at a single base, so this may be a read error. A single record per CDR3 protein comes from TCRdb applying MiXCR to the multiplex PCR reads. Seen here are about 300,000 distinct CDR3 sequences, roughly 31% observed once, and the top ten hold more than 0.95%. The CDR3 has 14 residues. The germline V gene encodes CDR1 LNHDA and CDR2 SQIVND (reference sequence). V lost 0 bases to trimming and J lost 2 bases, with 8 bases between them. Breast cancer patients provided tissue from their axillary draining lymph nodes. This sample stems from a study of breast tumors, draining lymph nodes, adjacent tissues. Overall study results and limits: Tumor repertoires ranked between lymph nodes and nontumor tissue in diversity, with V and J gene preferences. Tumor and nontumor repertoires were significantly more similar in luminal-like than in basal-like breast cancer. Most tumor T cells seemingly derive from lymph node, then expand in tumor.

This chain links TRBV19 with TRBJ2-7; perhaps TRBD1 as D (6 bases). The TCR sequence derives from a female donor with breast cancer. Some clones in this sample may be carry-over from other donors' samples. Source material: axillary lymph node tissue. The CDR3 DNA reads TGTGCCAGTAGTATAGACGGGACACCCTACGAGCAGTACTTC. Encoded protein: CASSIDGTPYEQYF.